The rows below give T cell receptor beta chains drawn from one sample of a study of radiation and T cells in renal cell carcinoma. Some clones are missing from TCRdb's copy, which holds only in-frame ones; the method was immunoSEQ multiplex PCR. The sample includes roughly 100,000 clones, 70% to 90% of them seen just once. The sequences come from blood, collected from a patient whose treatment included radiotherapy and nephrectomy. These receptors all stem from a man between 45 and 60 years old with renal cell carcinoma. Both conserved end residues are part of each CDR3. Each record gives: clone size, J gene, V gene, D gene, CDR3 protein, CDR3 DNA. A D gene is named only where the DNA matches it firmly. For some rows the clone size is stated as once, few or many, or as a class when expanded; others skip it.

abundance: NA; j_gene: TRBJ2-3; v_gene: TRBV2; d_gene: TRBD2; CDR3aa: CASSPNLLAGANLGTDTQYF; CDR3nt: TGTGCCAGCAGTCCAAATTTACTAGCGGGGGCCAACCTCGGCACAGATACGCAGTATTTT
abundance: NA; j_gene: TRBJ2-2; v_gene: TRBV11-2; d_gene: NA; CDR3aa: CASSLEPTTGELFF; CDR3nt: TGTGCCAGCAGCTTAGAACCAACCACCGGGGAGCTGTTTTTT
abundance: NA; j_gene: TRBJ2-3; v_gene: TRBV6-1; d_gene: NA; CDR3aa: CASREVGVTDTQYF; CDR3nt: TGTGCCAGCAGGGAGGTGGGGGTCACAGATACGCAGTATTTT
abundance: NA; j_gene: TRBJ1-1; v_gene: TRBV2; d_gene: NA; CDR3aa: CASSDAPEAFF; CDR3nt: TGTGCCAGCAGTGACGCCCCTGAAGCTTTCTTT
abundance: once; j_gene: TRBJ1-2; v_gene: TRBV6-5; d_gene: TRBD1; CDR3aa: CASSKGQAAYGYTF; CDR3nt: TGTGCCAGCAGTAAGGGACAGGCTGCCTATGGCTACACCTTC
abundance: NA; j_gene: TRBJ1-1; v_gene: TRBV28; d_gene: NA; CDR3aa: CGTQFGGVGTEAFF; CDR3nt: TGTGGGACCCAGTTTGGAGGGGTGGGCACTGAAGCTTTCTTT
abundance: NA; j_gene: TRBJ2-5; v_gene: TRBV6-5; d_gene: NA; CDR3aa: CASSEMMQETQYF; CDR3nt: TGTGCCAGCAGCGAGATGATGCAAGAGACCCAGTACTTC
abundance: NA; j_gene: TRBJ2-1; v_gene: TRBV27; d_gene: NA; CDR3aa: CASSRDWVSSYNEQFF; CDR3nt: TGTGCCAGCAGCAGGGATTGGGTGAGCTCCTACAATGAGCAGTTCTTC
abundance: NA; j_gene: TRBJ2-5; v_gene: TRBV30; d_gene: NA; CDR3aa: CAWSQGLGETQYF; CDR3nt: TGTGCCTGGAGCCAGGGTTTGGGGGAGACCCAGTACTTC
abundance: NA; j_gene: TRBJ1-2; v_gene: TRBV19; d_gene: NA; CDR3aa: CASSRSPGIQDHGYTF; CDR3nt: TGTGCCAGTAGTCGATCCCCCGGGATCCAGGACCATGGCTACACCTTC
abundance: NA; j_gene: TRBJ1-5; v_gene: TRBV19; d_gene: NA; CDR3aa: CASSPAHRQPQHF; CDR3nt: TGTGCCAGTAGTCCTGCCCATCGGCAGCCCCAGCATTTT
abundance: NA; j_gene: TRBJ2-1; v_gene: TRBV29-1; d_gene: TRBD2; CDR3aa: CSVDGSGGRNEQFF; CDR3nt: TGCAGCGTTGACGGTTCCGGGGGGAGAAATGAGCAGTTCTTC
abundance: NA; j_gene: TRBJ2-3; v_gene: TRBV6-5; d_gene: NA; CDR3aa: CASSYTRLADTQYF; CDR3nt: TGTGCCAGCAGTTACACCAGACTTGCGGATACGCAGTATTTT
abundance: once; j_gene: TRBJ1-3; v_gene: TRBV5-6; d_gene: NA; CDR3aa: CASSPGVEDTIYF; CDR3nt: TGTGCCAGCAGCCCGGGGGTCGAGGACACCATATATTTT
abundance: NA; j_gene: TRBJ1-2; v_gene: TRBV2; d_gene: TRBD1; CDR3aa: CASTPGTGGYTF; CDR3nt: TGTGCCAGCACCCCGGGGACAGGAGGCTACACCTTC